These T cell receptor beta chains were read from a single sample in a study of blood T cell repertoires in COVID-19. TCRdb keeps only in-frame clones here, not all; method: immunoSEQ multiplex PCR. The sample consists of about 190,000 clones, about 85% of them appearing once. Material for sequencing was peripheral blood. The receptors originated from a human donor in a cohort sampled during active COVID-19. The CDR3 runs from the conserved cysteine through the conserved F or W. A D gene is named only where the DNA matches it firmly. Only part of the rows carry a size: once, few, many, or a class if the clone is expanded.

J gene: TRBJ2-1
clone size: NA
D gene: NA
V gene: TRBV19
CDR3 DNA: TGTGCCAGTAATAAGGGGGTGACCTACAATGAGCAGTTCTTC
CDR3 protein: CASNKGVTYNEQFF

J gene: TRBJ2-7
clone size: NA
D gene: NA
V gene: TRBV4-1
CDR3 DNA: TGCGCCAGCAGCCAAGTGGCTCTCCCAGGCGAGCAGTACTTC
CDR3 protein: CASSQVALPGEQYF

J gene: TRBJ2-2
clone size: NA
D gene: TRBD2
V gene: TRBV5-8
CDR3 DNA: TGTGCCAGCAGCCGGATTCTCGGGACTAGCGATACCCCGGGCACCGGGGAGCTGTTTTTT
CDR3 protein: CASSRILGTSDTPGTGELFF

J gene: TRBJ2-7
clone size: NA
D gene: NA
V gene: TRBV7-8
CDR3 DNA: TGTGCCAGCAGCTCCCCTCTCCTCGGAGAGATCTACGAGCAGTACTTC
CDR3 protein: CASSSPLLGEIYEQYF

J gene: TRBJ1-2
clone size: NA
D gene: TRBD1
V gene: TRBV27
CDR3 DNA: TGTGCCAGCAGTCCCAGACAGGGTGGCTATGGCTACACCTTC
CDR3 protein: CASSPRQGGYGYTF

J gene: TRBJ2-4
clone size: NA
D gene: NA
V gene: TRBV7-8
CDR3 DNA: TGTGCCAGCAGCTTAGTTACGCAGAAAAACATTCAGTACTTC
CDR3 protein: CASSLVTQKNIQYF

J gene: TRBJ1-5
clone size: NA
D gene: TRBD1
V gene: TRBV3-1/TRBV3-2
CDR3 DNA: TGTGCCAGCAGCCAACAGGGGGATCAGCCCCAGCATTTT
CDR3 protein: CASSQQGDQPQHF

J gene: TRBJ2-2
clone size: NA
D gene: NA
V gene: TRBV9
CDR3 DNA: TGTGCCAGCAGCGTATATCCGACGGGGGTGAACACCGGGGAGCTGTTTTTT
CDR3 protein: CASSVYPTGVNTGELFF

J gene: TRBJ2-2
clone size: few
D gene: TRBD2
V gene: TRBV9
CDR3 DNA: TGTGCCAGCGGGGGGGTAAACACCGGGGAGCTGTTTTTT
CDR3 protein: CASGGVNTGELFF

J gene: TRBJ1-2
clone size: NA
D gene: NA
V gene: TRBV6-5
CDR3 DNA: TGTGCCAGCAGTCCGAGGACAGAAATCTATGGCTACACCTTC
CDR3 protein: CASSPRTEIYGYTF

J gene: TRBJ2-1
clone size: NA
D gene: NA
V gene: TRBV9
CDR3 DNA: TGTGCCAGCAGCGTAGTTGAGGGGGGGAATGAGCAGTTCTTC
CDR3 protein: CASSVVEGGNEQFF

J gene: TRBJ1-2
clone size: NA
D gene: NA
V gene: TRBV6-5
CDR3 DNA: TGTGCCAGCAGTCCAGTGGCCCCTAACTATGGCTACACCTTC
CDR3 protein: CASSPVAPNYGYTF

J gene: TRBJ1-1
clone size: few
D gene: NA
V gene: TRBV3-1/TRBV3-2
CDR3 DNA: TGTGCCAGCAAAGGCGGAGTGAACACTGAAGCTTTCTTT
CDR3 protein: CASKGGVNTEAFF

J gene: TRBJ2-2
clone size: NA
D gene: NA
V gene: TRBV19
CDR3 DNA: TGTGCCAGTAGTTCCGGACTGTCAGGGGAGCTGTTTTTT
CDR3 protein: CASSSGLSGELFF

J gene: TRBJ2-1
clone size: NA
D gene: NA
V gene: TRBV27
CDR3 DNA: TGTGCCAGTCAGGATTACTCCTACAATGAGCAGTTCTTC
CDR3 protein: CASQDYSYNEQFF

J gene: TRBJ2-3
clone size: NA
D gene: NA
V gene: TRBV6-4
CDR3 DNA: TGTGCCAGCAGTCCGGAAAGCGGCCTCACAGATACGCAGTATTTT
CDR3 protein: CASSPESGLTDTQYF

J gene: TRBJ2-1
clone size: NA
D gene: TRBD1
V gene: TRBV5-1
CDR3 DNA: TGCGCCAGCAGCTTTTCAGGCAGGGGGATTCTTCCCTACAATGAGCAGTTCTTC
CDR3 protein: CASSFSGRGILPYNEQFF

J gene: TRBJ2-6
clone size: NA
D gene: TRBD1
V gene: TRBV3-1/TRBV3-2
CDR3 DNA: TGTGCCAGCAGCCGGGACCGCACAGGGGACCACAACGTCCTGACTTTC
CDR3 protein: CASSRDRTGDHNVLTF

J gene: TRBJ1-2
clone size: NA
D gene: NA
V gene: TRBV3-1/TRBV3-2
CDR3 DNA: TGTGCCAGCAGCCAAAATGCGCTTCGCTATGGCTACACCTTC
CDR3 protein: CASSQNALRYGYTF

J gene: TRBJ1-1
clone size: few
D gene: NA
V gene: TRBV3-1/TRBV3-2
CDR3 DNA: TGTGCCAGCAGCCAAGACATAGGGGCAGGGAGGGGAGCTTTCTTT
CDR3 protein: CASSQDIGAGRGAFF

J gene: TRBJ2-7
clone size: NA
D gene: TRBD2
V gene: TRBV6-5
CDR3 DNA: TGTGCCAGCAGAGGGCTAGCGGGAGCACACGAGCAGTACTTC
CDR3 protein: CASRGLAGAHEQYF

J gene: TRBJ2-1
clone size: NA
D gene: TRBD2
V gene: TRBV29-1
CDR3 DNA: TGCAGCGGAAGAGCGGGGGCCACGTGGAATGAGCAGTTCTTC
CDR3 protein: CSGRAGATWNEQFF

J gene: TRBJ1-1
clone size: NA
D gene: NA
V gene: TRBV27
CDR3 DNA: TGTGCCAGCAGGGAGCTCGGCACTGAAGCTTTCTTT
CDR3 protein: CASRELGTEAFF

J gene: TRBJ2-1
clone size: NA
D gene: TRBD2
V gene: TRBV3-1/TRBV3-2
CDR3 DNA: TGTGCCAGCAGCCACGGGACTAGCGGGAGTCTAAATGAGCAGTTCTTC
CDR3 protein: CASSHGTSGSLNEQFF

J gene: TRBJ1-5
clone size: NA
D gene: NA
V gene: TRBV6-5
CDR3 DNA: TGTGCCAGCAGGACCGATGGGGGGAGCAATCAGCCCCAGCATTTT
CDR3 protein: CASRTDGGSNQPQHF

J gene: TRBJ2-3
clone size: NA
D gene: NA
V gene: TRBV5-1
CDR3 DNA: TGCGCCAGCAGCCCAGGACACAGCACAGATACGCAGTATTTT
CDR3 protein: CASSPGHSTDTQYF

J gene: TRBJ2-1
clone size: NA
D gene: TRBD2
V gene: TRBV7-8
CDR3 DNA: TGTGCCAGCAGCTTAGAACCCGGACTAGCAATATTTGAGCAGTTCTTC
CDR3 protein: CASSLEPGLAIFEQFF

J gene: TRBJ1-4
clone size: few
D gene: NA
V gene: TRBV30
CDR3 DNA: TGTGCCGGGACGACAGGTTTAGAGGAAAAACTGTTTTTT
CDR3 protein: CAGTTGLEEKLFF

J gene: TRBJ1-5
clone size: NA
D gene: NA
V gene: TRBV7-7
CDR3 DNA: TGTGCTAGCAGCTTACCCGTCTCGGGGGAACGGAATCAGCCCCAGCATTTT
CDR3 protein: CASSLPVSGERNQPQHF

J gene: TRBJ2-7
clone size: NA
D gene: TRBD1
V gene: TRBV5-1
CDR3 DNA: TGCGCCAGCAGCGACCCGGGACAGGGTCCCTACGAGCAGTACTTC
CDR3 protein: CASSDPGQGPYEQYF

J gene: TRBJ2-5
clone size: NA
D gene: TRBD2
V gene: TRBV5-1
CDR3 DNA: TGCGCCAGCAGCCCCGGGGGGGCCAAGGAGACCCAGTACTTC
CDR3 protein: CASSPGGAKETQYF

J gene: TRBJ2-2
clone size: once
D gene: NA
V gene: TRBV9
CDR3 DNA: TGTGCCAGCAGCGTAGGGATAGGGGTAGAATCGTCCGGGGAGCTGTTTTTT
CDR3 protein: CASSVGIGVESSGELFF

J gene: TRBJ1-1
clone size: NA
D gene: NA
V gene: TRBV6-5
CDR3 DNA: TGTGCCAGCACCATGGGAGGAGGGGATGAAGCTTTCTTT
CDR3 protein: CASTMGGGDEAFF

J gene: TRBJ2-3
clone size: NA
D gene: NA
V gene: TRBV4-2
CDR3 DNA: TGTGCCAGCAGCCAAGATTTGGGGGCAGGGGATACGCAGTATTTT
CDR3 protein: CASSQDLGAGDTQYF